This TCR beta chain was sequenced for a study of CD8 T cells in Susac syndrome. An input of roughly 0.5 to 1 ug of RNA was subjected to reverse transcription using random hexamers. TCRdb recomputed calls from the immunoSEQ multiplex PCR reads with MiXCR, one row per CDR3 protein. This table has around 170,000 distinct CDR3 sequences, roughly 95% appearing once. CDR1 SQVTM and CDR2 ANQGSEA come from the germline V gene. Trimming pared 4 bases from V and 3 bases from J, leaving 13 bases between. The CDR3 has 14 amino acids. The chain combines TRBV29-1 with TRBJ2-1; D is perhaps TRBD1 or TRBD2 (6 bases each). The receptor was isolated from a human donor with Susac syndrome. The source material was CD4+ T cells from PBMCs. The CDR3 coding sequence is TGCAGCGTTGTTAAGGGGGGACTCTACAATGAGCAGTTCTTC. This codes for CSVVKGGLYNEQFF.